This TCR beta chain comes out of a study of cytomegalovirus exposure and HLA in healthy donors. General observations from the study: In an earlier analysis, productive rearrangement rates for most beta V segments clustered near 90% or 30%. There were some public TCRs occurring in many donors, but most TCR sequences were rare. Presence/absence analyses assumed roughly uniform sequencing depth across donors, which may not hold. Among the sequence variants, a highly shared cluster was likely an artifact of sequencing.

PCR primers comprised 60 Vbeta and 13 Jbeta primers. Generated by immunoSEQ multiplex PCR, the TCRdb table keeps only in-frame clones and is missing some. The sample includes 80,000 or so clones, about three quarters seen only once; the top ten take 3.5% to 4.5%. V shed 4 bases and J shed 3 bases, with 16 bases lying between them. The V gene's germline CDR1 is SGHNT and CDR2 YYREEE (reference sequence). This CDR3 has 15 amino acids. A remark on this clone: Its antigen is unidentified.

This TCR was sampled from a middle-aged man in good health and CMV-seronegative. This sequence joins TRBV5-4 and TRBJ1-1; possible D gene TRBD1, 6 bases. The material sequenced was PBMCs. The CDR3 DNA follows: TGTGCCAGCAGCCCGACGCGGGGGGCCCACACTGAAGCTTTCTTT. It yields the protein CASSPTRGAHTEAFF.